These 5 T cell receptor beta chains share one sample of origin, sequenced in a study of blood T cells in healthy people across ages. Then a second PCR, running about 6 to 11 cycles, was carried out with a sample-barcoded 5' primer and a J-beta primer mix. TCRdb re-called the 5' RACE reads with MiXCR, one entry per CDR3 protein. The sample includes 1.5 million to 2 million distinct CDR3 sequences, 28% of them seen just once. The sequenced sample was blood. These receptor sequences come from a woman aged 25 to 39 in good health.

The sample holds many counts of this clonotype. The V call is TRBV10-2, the J call TRBJ2-1, with 8 nucleotides matching TRBD2. The V gene's germline CDR1 is WSHSY and CDR2 SAAADI. The CDR3 consists of 13 residues. V lost 10 bases and J lost 0; bases outside the gene matches: 2. The CDR3 DNA sequence: TGCGCCACCAGCGGGAGCTCCTACAATGAGCAGTTCTTC. This translates into CATSGSSYNEQFF.

This chain joins TRBV7-2 and TRBJ1-5; D unresolved. Trimming removed 5 bases at V and 1 base at J, with 12 bases between. The V gene's germline CDR1 is SGHTA and CDR2 FQGNSA. This CDR3 is built from 15 residues. The CDR3 sequence is CASSLSPVSNQPQHF. DNA of the CDR3: TGTGCCAGCAGCCTATCTCCGGTAAGCAATCAGCCCCAGCATTTT.

This clonotype was found many times. The genes are TRBV29-1 and TRBJ2-3, with D hard to call. Per germline, CDR1 SQVTM and CDR2 ANQGSEA. Trimming took 2 bases from V and 2 from J, leaving 8 bases between them. The CDR3 extends over 13 amino acids. In DNA form, the CDR3 reads TGCAGCGTTGAACAGGCTTACACAGATACGCAGTATTTT. Its protein product is CSVEQAYTDTQYF.

This clonotype occurred a few times. The rearrangement joins TRBV12-3 or TRBV12-4 to TRBJ1-5; 8 bases agree with TRBD1. The CDR3 runs to 14 residues. J lost 5 bases, V lost 4 bases, and 4 bases had no gene match. The CDR3 DNA reads as TGTGCCAGCAGTTGCGGGACAGGCTATCAGCCCCAGCATTTT. The encoded protein is CASSCGTGYQPQHF.

This clonotype came up many times. The rearrangement uses TRBV4-3 and TRBJ2-5; no clear D gene. The CDR3 has 15 amino acids. V was trimmed by 0 bases and J by 5 bases, leaving 13 bases between them. CDR1 and CDR2 from the germline V gene are LGHNA and YSLEER. The CDR3: CASSQEWGAEETQYF. CDR3 nucleotide sequence: TGCGCCAGCAGCCAAGAGTGGGGTGCGGAGGAGACCCAGTACTTC.